This TCR beta chain was found in a study of blood T cell repertoires in COVID-19. For the study at large: Samples came from the United States, Italy and Spain, spanning acute and convalescent COVID-19. Sample material is recorded as cDNA or gDNA derived from T cells, B-cell-depleted T cells, or PBMCs.

Source study methods: Amplification from reference gene primers served as the basis for estimated nucleated cell counts. The table came from immunoSEQ multiplex PCR; TCRdb's copy has only in-frame clones and leaves some out. That table supplies the V and J calls and clone size; D and trimming were determined from the DNA. The table includes some 300,000 clones, less than 90% detected once. During active infection, Seattle patients enrolled and were then monitored through disease. The CDR3 extends over 15 amino acids. CDR1 is GTSNPN, CDR2 SVGIG, per germline (reference sequence). V was shortened by 2 bases and J by 4 bases, with 17 bases between the two germline ends.

Sequenced material: peripheral blood. The TCR was taken from a woman in her 70s with COVID-19, enrolled during active disease. The chain employs TRBV30 and TRBJ1-2; D unclear. DNA for the CDR3: TGTGCCTGGAGTCTAAAGTTTGCGACACGCTATGGCTACACCTTC. It specifies CAWSLKFATRYGYTF.